The 7 T cell receptor beta chains in this list originate from one sample, sequenced in a study of shared clonotypes between healthy human individuals (dated by TCRdb to 2018 to 2021). The library relied on the immunoSEQ multiplex PCR assay. TCRdb obtained this table from immuneACCESS and retained in-frame rearrangements with V and J assigned. These tables miss some clones; where compared with another copy, unresolved V genes account for less than half of the shortfall, and the remainder is unexplained. Here the sample has nearly 600,000 clones; roughly 95% occur a single time. In total, the top ten clones hold around 0.097% of the sample. CD8 naive samples were obtained by positive selection for CCR7 among CD45RO-negative cells, yielding a CD45RA+CCR7+ population from which TemRA cells were excluded. The sample taken for sequencing was naive CD8+ T cells sorted from blood. Sample cell subset or site, as interpreted from the label and publication: CD45RA+CCR7+. These receptors were taken from a woman under 40 in good health.

Remarks on this clone: Other DNA sequences within the sample encode an identical CDR3. The genes are TRBV28 and TRBJ2-3; perhaps TRBD1 as D (5 bases). V was pared by 3 bases and J by 3 bases, with 13 bases between. Germline CDR1 and CDR2: MDHEN and SYDVKM. The CDR3 runs 15 residues. Here the CDR3 reads CASSFLAGSTDTQYF. Here the CDR3 DNA reads TGTGCCAGCAGTTTTTTAGCAGGGTCGACAGATACGCAGTATTTT. The entire variable domain, with the rest obtained from reference TRBV28 and TRBJ2-3, is as follows: DVKVTQSSRYLVKRTGEKVFLECVQDMDHENMFWYRQDPGLGLRLIYFSYDVKMKEKGDIPEGYSVSREKKERFSLILESASTNQTSMYLCASSFLAGSTDTQYFGPGTRLTVL.

This clone was detected once. The rearrangement joins TRBV7-2 to TRBJ2-1; weak D call: TRBD1 (5 bases). The germline gives CDR1 SGHTA, CDR2 FQGNSA. Trimming cost V 6 bases and J 2 bases, with 11 bases left between them. This CDR3 region has 14 residues. In nucleotides, the CDR3 is TGTGCCAGCAGTCCCGACAGTCCCTACAATGAGCAGTTCTTC. Protein: CASSPDSPYNEQFF.

The chain recombines TRBV4-1 with TRBJ2-1, with TRBD2 matching 11 bases. This CDR3 is 16 amino acids long. Trimming took 1 base from V and 9 from J; bases not matched to a gene: 8. Germline loops: CDR1 MGHRA, CDR2 YSYEKL. The CDR3 loop reads CASSQVIAGGPGEQFF. CDR3 coding DNA: TGCGCCAGCAGCCAAGTCATAGCGGGAGGGCCCGGTGAGCAGTTCTTC.

The chain is built from TRBV27 and TRBJ2-1; tentative D call: TRBD2 (8 bases). Trimming took off 0 bases at V and 8 bases at J, with 26 bases between the two ends. This CDR3 is built from 19 residues. The germline gives CDR1 MNHEY, CDR2 SMNVEV (reference sequence). CDR3 DNA: TGTGCCAGCAGTTTATCCAGGGGGACTAGTCAGGTTAATCTCGATGAGCAGTTCTTC. Protein product: CASSLSRGTSQVNLDEQFF.

The CDR3 protein is CSGVDKPMNTEAFF. CDR3 nucleotide sequence: TGCAGCGGGGTAGATAAACCCATGAACACTGAAGCTTTCTTT. This rearrangement joins TRBV29-1 to TRBJ1-1; D unclear. This CDR3 has 14 residues. Trimming cost V 7 bases and J 0 bases, with 15 bases left between them. CDR1 is SQVTM and CDR2 is ANQGSEA in the germline V gene.

This chain joins TRBV27 and TRBJ2-1; D not resolved. CDR1 and CDR2 (germline): MNHEY, SMNVEV (reference sequence). CDR3 length: 13 residues. V was trimmed by 6 bases and J by 2 bases, leaving 8 bases between them. The CDR3 nucleotides read TGTGCCAGCAGCCGTGGTCCCTACAATGAGCAGTTCTTC. Its protein product is CASSRGPYNEQFF.

This chain uses TRBV27 with TRBJ2-1; possible D gene TRBD1, 7 bases. The CDR3 runs to 16 residues. Trimming removed 1 base from V and 2 bases from J, with 12 bases in between. CDR1 and CDR2 (germline): MNHEY, SMNVEV (reference sequence). The CDR3 bases are TGTGCCAGCAGTTTATTAACAGGGGAGGCCTACAATGAGCAGTTCTTC. Translation: CASSLLTGEAYNEQFF.